This TCR beta chain was retrieved from a study of cytomegalovirus exposure and HLA in healthy donors. Concerning this clone: What it binds is not known.

Primers for the PCR totalled 60 Vbeta and 13 Jbeta. Assay used: immunoSEQ multiplex PCR; TCRdb lists only in-frame clones, some missing. The sample contains some 90,000 clones, over 75% of which appear only once. Regarding the study as a whole: Donors belonging to an Asian-associated ancestry cluster reportedly showed fewer N-insertions in productive TCRs than the 666-donor mean, according to what a later analysis found.

The CDR3 length is 11 residues. The V end lost 2 bases, the J end lost 7 bases, and 6 bases lay between the germline ends. The germline V gene has CDR1 ENHRY and CDR2 SYGVKD. The clonotype comes from a boy aged 10-17 years in good health and CMV-seronegative. The chain couples TRBV10-3 to TRBJ2-7; the D is unclear. Source material: PBMCs. The CDR3 bases are TGTGCCATCAGTGAGGTTGAGGAGCAGTACTTC. Its translation: CAISEVEEQYF.